A single sample gave rise to the 23 T cell receptor beta chains below, sequenced in a study of T cell clonality in common variable immunodeficiency. Clones were read by immunoSEQ multiplex PCR, and TCRdb kept only the in-frame ones, dropping some. In total the sample includes 50,000 or so clones, none of them seen once. Material: peripheral blood mononuclear cells. The receptors come from a person aged 18 to 75 in good health.

This clone was seen more than once but under ten times. One junction end does not reproduce the germline sequence, and a read error may be involved. The read ends 3 residues shy of where the CDR3 ends; the end is completed using the germline J gene. The V call is TRBV7-7, the J call TRBJ1-2; D unresolved. The CDR3 covers 14 residues. Germline CDR1 and CDR2: SSHAT and FNYEAQ (reference sequence). The CDR3 bases that were read are TGTGCTAGCAGCCTGATAGCGGGAGCAGATACC. Translation: CASSLIAGADT. The complete CDR3 sequence is CASSLIAGADTYTF. Based on the CDR3 plus reference TRBV7-7 and TRBJ1-2, the full variable domain is GAGVSQSPRYKVTKRGQDVTLRCDPISSHATLYWYQQALGQGPEFLTYFNYEAQPDKSGLPSDRFSAERPEGSISTLTIQRTEQRDSAMYRCASSLIAGADTYTFGSGTRLTVV.

The table lists this clone with a few counts. The read terminates 3 residues before the CDR3 end, so the remaining end is supplied by the germline J gene. V and J are TRBV7-3 and TRBJ1-2, with D perhaps TRBD1 (6 bases). Germline V gene sequence: CDR1 SGHTA, CDR2 FQGTGA. The CDR3 covers 14 residues. The CDR3: CASSLSGQNNDYTF. Incomplete CDR3 DNA: TGTGCCAGCAGCTTATCGGGACAAAACAATGAC.

This clone appeared a few times. The DNA read from the CDR3 is TGCGCCAGCAGCTTGAAGGTAGCGGGAGACACTCAACAAGAGACC. It translates to CASSLKVAGDTQQET. The CDR3 in full is CASSLKVAGDTQQETQYF. The V call is TRBV5-1, the J call TRBJ2-5; 9 bases match TRBD2. The read is 3 residues too short to cover the CDR3 end, so that end is filled in from the germline J gene. CDR3 length: 18 residues. J gave up 2 bases and V 1 base, and 12 bases lay outside the gene matches. CDR1 SGHRS and CDR2 YFSETQ come from the germline V gene.

This clone came up many times. The read comes to an end 3 residues before the CDR3 does, leaving the germline J gene to fill in the end. The chain employs TRBV19 and TRBJ1-4, with D perhaps TRBD1 (5 bases). This CDR3 has 13 residues. Trimming shortened V by 7 bases and J by 9 bases, and 15 bases separated the two germline ends. Looked up from germline, CDR1 is LNHDA and CDR2 is SQIVND (reference sequence). This CDR3 is CASTANGGKKLFF. Partial CDR3 DNA: TGTGCCAGTACTGCCAACGGGGGGAAAAAA. The full variable domain, in which reference TRBV19 and TRBJ1-4 provide the parts outside the CDR3, is DGGITQSPKYLFRKEGQNVTLSCEQNLNHDAMYWYRQDPGQGLRLIYYSQIVNDFQKGDIAEGYSVSREKKESFPLTVTSAQKNPTAFYLCASTANGGKKLFFGSGTQLSVL.

This clone was seen at least ten times. Compared with germline, one end of the junction differs, possibly owing to a read error. The missing CDR3 end, 3 residues past where the read stops, is filled in from the germline J gene. The chain links TRBV4-2 to TRBJ1-2; D is unresolved. Germline CDR1 is LGHNA and CDR2 is YNFKEQ. The CDR3 is made up of 14 amino acids. The covered CDR3 bases are TGCGCCAGCAGCCAAGATCTCCAGACATTTGGC. Amino acids: CASSQDLQTFG. The whole CDR3 protein is CASSQDLQTFGYTF.

This clone was seen many times. The read ends 3 residues shy of where the CDR3 ends; the end is completed using the germline J gene. V and J are TRBV20-1 and TRBJ2-7; weak D call: TRBD1 (6 bases). Trimming stripped 1 base from V and 0 bases from J, with 16 bases between. Per germline, CDR1 DFQATT and CDR2 SNEGSKA (reference sequence). There are 16 residues in the CDR3. CDR3 amino acids: CSARAQSTGFSYEQYF. CDR3 bases read: TGCAGTGCTAGAGCCCAGTCTACAGGGTTCTCCTACGAG.

The sample holds many counts of this clone. The CDR3 bases that were read are TGTGCCAGCAGCTTGTCCCCTACCTACGAG. Translating it yields CASSLSPTYE. The complete CDR3 reads CASSLSPTYEQYF. V and J are TRBV5-5 and TRBJ2-7; no definite D call. The DNA ends 3 residues before the CDR3 does, and the rest of the CDR3 is filled in from the germline J gene. The CDR3 is 13 amino acids. V was clipped by 1 base and J by 2 bases, with 7 bases between them. In germline, CDR1 is SGHKS, CDR2 YYEKEE (reference sequence).

This clone has at least ten counts. The CDR3 end is not reached by the read, which stops 3 residues before it; the germline J gene fills it in. The rearrangement links TRBV30 to TRBJ1-2; no clear D gene. Trimming stripped 3 bases from V and 6 bases from J, with 26 bases between. CDR3 length: 17 amino acids. The V gene's germline CDR1 is GTSNPN and CDR2 SVGIG (reference sequence). The CDR3 here is CAWSGEAGPGVSDGYTF. CDR3 bases read: TGTGCCTGGAGCGGGGAGGCAGGCCCTGGGGTATCGGATGGC.

This clone was picked up many times. The read stops 3 residues short of the end of the CDR3; the missing end is completed from the germline J gene. The rearrangement uses TRBV30 and TRBJ1-4; the D is unclear. CDR1 is GTSNPN, CDR2 SVGIG, per germline (reference sequence). This CDR3 has 15 amino acids. V was pared by 2 bases and J by 8 bases, with 18 bases between. CDR3: CAWSISTGFGEKLFF. CDR3 DNA (partial): TGTGCCTGGAGTATCTCCACGGGGTTTGGCGAAAAA.

This clone appeared many times. The CDR3 sequence is CASSPRTDTQYF. Partial CDR3 DNA: TGTGCCAGCTCACCGCGAACAGATACG. The J gene is TRBJ2-3, the V gene TRBV18; D remains unclear. The CDR3 end lies 3 residues beyond the end of the read and is filled in from the germline J gene. Per the germline V gene, CDR1 is KGHSH and CDR2 is LQKENI. The germline V and J ends were trimmed by 3 bases and 3 bases, with 4 bases remaining between them. CDR3 size: 12 residues.

This clone was seen many times. The sequenced fragment ends 3 residues before the CDR3 boundary, so the rest is inferred from the germline J gene. The V gene is TRBV2, the J gene TRBJ1-2; D perhaps matches TRBD1 (6 bases). The CDR3 is 15 residues long. V shed 2 bases and J shed 4 bases, with 14 bases lying between them. Germline V gene data show CDR1 as SNHLY and CDR2 as FYNNEI. The CDR3 DNA, read in part, is TGTGCCAGCAGTGAACGCGTTGGGGGCATCTATGGC. It encodes CASSERVGGIYG. The CDR3, in full, reads CASSERVGGIYGYTF.

This clone was counted at least ten times. The CDR3 is CASSSTRTVRETQYF. The CDR3 bases that were read are TGTGCCAGCAGTTCGACCCGGACAGTCCGAGAGACC. This chain links TRBV12-3 or TRBV12-4 with TRBJ2-5, with TRBD1 as a possible D gene (6 bases). The read is 3 residues too short to cover the CDR3 end, so that end is filled in from the germline J gene. Trimming cost V 4 bases and J 4 bases, with 16 bases left between them. The CDR3 totals 15 residues.

In this sample, this clone turned up many times. The read terminates 3 residues ahead of where the CDR3 ends, so the germline J gene completes it. The chain recombines TRBV4-2 with TRBJ1-1; 7 nucleotides line up with TRBD1. The CDR3 runs 16 residues. In germline, CDR1 is LGHNA, CDR2 YNFKEQ. J lost 5 bases, V lost 0 bases, and 9 bases had no gene match. The CDR3 bases that were read are TGTGCCAGCAGCCAAGATCCAGGGACAGACTGGACTGAA. As protein: CASSQDPGTDWTE. The full CDR3 is CASSQDPGTDWTEAFF.

The table lists this clone with many counts. The CDR3 goes on 3 residues after the read ends, and that part is filled in from the germline J gene. The chain employs TRBV10-3 and TRBJ1-3; D uncertain. This CDR3 spans 16 amino acids. CDR1 is ENHRY, CDR2 SYGVKD, per germline. Trimming removed 0 bases from V and 1 base from J, with 10 bases in between. The chain's CDR3 is CAISESAGLSGNTIYF. Incomplete CDR3 DNA: TGTGCCATCAGTGAGTCGGCAGGCCTGTCTGGAAACACC.

This clone was counted at least ten times. The read terminates 3 residues ahead of where the CDR3 ends, so the germline J gene completes it. This chain joins TRBV10-3 and TRBJ1-3, with 9 bases fitting TRBD1. CDR1 is ENHRY, CDR2 SYGVKD, per germline. V was pared by 6 bases and J by 2 bases, with 11 bases of the junction left unmatched. The length of the CDR3 is 17 residues. CDR3 DNA (partial): TGTGCCATCAGGGAACCGGGACAGGGATCGGCTGGAAACACC. This translates into CAIREPGQGSAGNT. The full CDR3 sequence reads CAIREPGQGSAGNTIYF.

This clone was counted many times. The read ends 3 residues early relative to the CDR3; the germline J gene fills the gap. The rearrangement links TRBV19 to TRBJ2-2, with TRBD1 matching 10 bases. This CDR3 comprises 15 residues. The J segment lost 6 bases and the V segment lost 4 bases, leaving 5 bases of the junction unmatched. The germline gives CDR1 LNHDA, CDR2 SQIVND (reference sequence). The part of the CDR3 DNA that was read is TGTGCCAGTAGTACCCTGGGGACAGGGGCCGGGGAG. Translated: CASSTLGTGAGE. The whole CDR3 is CASSTLGTGAGELFF.

Ten or more counts support this clone. The DNA ends 3 residues before the CDR3 does, and the rest of the CDR3 is filled in from the germline J gene. V is TRBV6-2 or TRBV6-3 and J is TRBJ1-1, with D hard to call. V was cut by 2 bases and J by 1 base, with 14 bases left in between. This CDR3 has 16 amino acids. Germline-derived CDR1 and CDR2 are MNHEY and SVGEGT. This CDR3 is CASSYLPYGENTEAFF. The CDR3 bases that were read are TGTGCCAGCAGTTACCTGCCGTACGGGGAGAACACTGAA.

This clone was seen many times. The read terminates 3 residues ahead of where the CDR3 ends, so the germline J gene completes it. This chain uses TRBV18 with TRBJ2-7; 7 positions agree with TRBD1. V lost 5 bases, J lost 4 bases, and 2 bases stayed unmatched. The germline gives CDR1 KGHSH, CDR2 LQKENI. The CDR3 contains 12 residues. CDR3: CASSGTDYEQYF. The DNA read from the CDR3 is TGTGCCAGCTCAGGGACAGATTACGAG.

This clone was detected ten times or more. The CDR3 end lies 3 residues beyond the end of the read and is filled in from the germline J gene. J is TRBJ2-2 and V is TRBV6-2 or TRBV6-3; 11 nucleotides align to TRBD2. CDR3 length: 16 amino acids. J gave up 5 bases and V 4 bases, and 6 bases lay outside the gene matches. The V gene's germline CDR1 is MNHEY and CDR2 SVGEGT. Partial CDR3 DNA: TGTGCCAGCAGTTGGGACCTAGCGGGAGGAACCGGGGAG. Residues: CASSWDLAGGTGE. The CDR3 as a whole reads CASSWDLAGGTGELFF.

This clone was seen only a few times. The read halts 3 residues ahead of the CDR3 end, with the missing end drawn from the germline J gene. V is TRBV7-6 and J is TRBJ1-5; no clear D gene. The CDR3 sequence is 16 residues long. V was cut by 4 bases and J by 0 bases, with 13 bases left in between. The V gene's germline CDR1 is SGHVS and CDR2 FNYEAQ. CDR3 region: CASSSGARNSNQPQHF. The CDR3 bases that were read are TGTGCCAGCAGCTCCGGCGCCAGGAATAGCAATCAGCCC.

This clone has at least ten counts. The read ends 3 residues early relative to the CDR3; the germline J gene fills the gap. This chain uses TRBV7-9 with TRBJ2-1; 10 bases are a match to TRBD2. The CDR3 has 14 amino acids. Looked up from germline, CDR1 is SEHNR and CDR2 is FQNEAQ (reference sequence). V lost 2 bases and J lost 9; bases outside the gene matches: 4. CDR3 DNA (partial): TGTGCCAGCAGCTTACTAGCGGGAGAGGGTGAG. This codes for CASSLLAGEGE. The entire CDR3 reads CASSLLAGEGEQFF.

This clone was counted at least ten times. The read terminates 3 residues ahead of where the CDR3 ends, so the germline J gene completes it. The rearrangement joins TRBV5-1 to TRBJ2-5, with D possibly matching TRBD2 (6 bases). CDR1 and CDR2 (germline): SGHRS, YFSETQ. The CDR3 has 16 amino acids. The V gene lost 4 bases and the J gene lost 0 bases, with 16 bases spanning the gap. The CDR3 bases that were read are TGCGCCAGCAGCGGGCCTGGCGGGGCCTACCAAGAGACC. Its protein is CASSGPGGAYQET. The whole CDR3 protein is CASSGPGGAYQETQYF.

This clone was counted only a few times. The junction and the germline gene differ at one end; a read error may be behind it. Read sequence stops 3 residues before the CDR3 end, and the germline J gene provides the missing end. Other DNA variants within this sample encode the same CDR3. V and J are TRBV30 and TRBJ1-3; D is unclear. Looked up from germline, CDR1 is GTSNPN and CDR2 is SVGIG (reference sequence). This CDR3 has 15 residues. The CDR3 sequence: CAWSPIDLGGNTIYF. The CDR3 bases that were read are TGTGCCTGGAGCCCCATCGACTTAGGTGGAAACACG. Looking up the rest from reference TRBV30 and TRBJ1-3 gives the full variable domain: SQTIHQWPATLVQPVGSPLSLECTVEGTSNPNLYWYRQAAGRGLQLLFYSVGIGQISSEVPQNLSASRPQDRQFILSSKKLLLSDSGFYLCAWSPIDLGGNTIYFGEGSWLTVV.